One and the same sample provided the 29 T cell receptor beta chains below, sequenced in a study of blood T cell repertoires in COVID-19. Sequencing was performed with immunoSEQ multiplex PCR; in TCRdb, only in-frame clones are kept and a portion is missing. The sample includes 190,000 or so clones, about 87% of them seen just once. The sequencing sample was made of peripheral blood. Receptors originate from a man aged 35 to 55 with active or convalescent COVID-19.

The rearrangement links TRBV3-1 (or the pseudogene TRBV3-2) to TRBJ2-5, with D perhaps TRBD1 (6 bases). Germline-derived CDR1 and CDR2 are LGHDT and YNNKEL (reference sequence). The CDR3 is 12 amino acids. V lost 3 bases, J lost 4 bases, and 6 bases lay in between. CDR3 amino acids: CASSHRGETQYF. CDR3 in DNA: TGTGCCAGCAGCCACAGGGGAGAGACCCAGTACTTC.

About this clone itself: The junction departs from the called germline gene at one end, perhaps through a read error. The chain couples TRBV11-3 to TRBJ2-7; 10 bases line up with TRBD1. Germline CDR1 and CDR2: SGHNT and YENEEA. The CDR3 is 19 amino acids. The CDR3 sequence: CASSLDSPTRTGGRSEQYF. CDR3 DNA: TGTGCCAGCAGCCTAGATTCCCCCACCAGGACAGGGGGGCGTAGCGAGCAGTACTTC.

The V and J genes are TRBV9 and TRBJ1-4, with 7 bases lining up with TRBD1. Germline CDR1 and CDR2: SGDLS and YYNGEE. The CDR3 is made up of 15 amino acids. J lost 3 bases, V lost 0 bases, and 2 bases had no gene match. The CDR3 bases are TGTGCCAGCAGCGTAGCAGGGGGGCCTAATGAAAAACTGTTTTTT. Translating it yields CASSVAGGPNEKLFF.

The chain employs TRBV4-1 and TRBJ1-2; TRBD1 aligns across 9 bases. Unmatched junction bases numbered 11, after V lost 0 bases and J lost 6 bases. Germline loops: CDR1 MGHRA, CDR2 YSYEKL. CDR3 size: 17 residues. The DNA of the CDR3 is TGCGCCAGCAGCCAAGAGGGTAGGGGACAGGGTTGGGATGGCTACACCTTC. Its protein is CASSQEGRGQGWDGYTF.

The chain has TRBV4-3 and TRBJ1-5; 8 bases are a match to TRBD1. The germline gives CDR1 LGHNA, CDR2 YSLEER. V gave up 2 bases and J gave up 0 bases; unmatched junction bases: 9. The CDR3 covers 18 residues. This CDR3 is CASSQRDRLRYSNQPQHF. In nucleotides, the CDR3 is TGCGCCAGCAGCCAACGGGACAGGCTACGTTATAGCAATCAGCCCCAGCATTTT.

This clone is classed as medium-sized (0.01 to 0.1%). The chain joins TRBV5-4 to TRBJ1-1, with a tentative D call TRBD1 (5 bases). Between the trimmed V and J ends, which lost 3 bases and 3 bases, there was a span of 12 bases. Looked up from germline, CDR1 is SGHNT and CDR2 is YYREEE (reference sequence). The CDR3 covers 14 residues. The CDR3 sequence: CASSSRVGDTEAFF. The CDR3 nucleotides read TGTGCCAGCAGCTCCAGGGTAGGGGACACTGAAGCTTTCTTT.

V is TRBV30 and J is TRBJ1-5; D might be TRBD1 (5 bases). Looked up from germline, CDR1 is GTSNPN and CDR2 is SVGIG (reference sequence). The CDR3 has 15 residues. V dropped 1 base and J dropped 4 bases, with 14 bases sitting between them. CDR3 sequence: CAWSDLGVLNQPQHF. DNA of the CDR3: TGTGCCTGGAGTGATTTAGGGGTCCTAAATCAGCCCCAGCATTTT.

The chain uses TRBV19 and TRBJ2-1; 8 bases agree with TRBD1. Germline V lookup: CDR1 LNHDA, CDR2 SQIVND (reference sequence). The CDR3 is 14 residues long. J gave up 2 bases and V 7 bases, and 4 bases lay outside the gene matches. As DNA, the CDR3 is TGTGCCAGTACCGAGACAGGGGCCTACAATGAGCAGTTCTTC. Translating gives CASTETGAYNEQFF.

The CDR3 nucleotides are TGTGCCAGCAGTCCGGGACAGGGGGCGGGCACTGAAGCTTTCTTT. Its translation is CASSPGQGAGTEAFF. This chain connects TRBV2 to TRBJ1-1; 12 bases align to TRBD1. From germline, CDR1 is SNHLY and CDR2 FYNNEI. The V segment lost 5 bases and the J segment 4 bases; nucleotides outside the gene matches: 5. CDR3 length: 15 residues.

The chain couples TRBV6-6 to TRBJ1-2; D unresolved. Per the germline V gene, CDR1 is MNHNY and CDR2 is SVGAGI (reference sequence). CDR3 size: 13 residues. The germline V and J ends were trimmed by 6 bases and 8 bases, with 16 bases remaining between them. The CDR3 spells CASRLGSDAGYTF. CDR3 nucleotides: TGTGCCAGCAGGCTGGGCTCAGATGCGGGCTACACCTTC.

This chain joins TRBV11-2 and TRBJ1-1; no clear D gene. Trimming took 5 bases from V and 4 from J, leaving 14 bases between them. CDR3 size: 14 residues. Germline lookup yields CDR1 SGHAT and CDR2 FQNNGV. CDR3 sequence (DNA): TGTGCCAGCAGCATAGCGGGTTCGGGCACTGAAGCTTTCTTT. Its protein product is CASSIAGSGTEAFF.

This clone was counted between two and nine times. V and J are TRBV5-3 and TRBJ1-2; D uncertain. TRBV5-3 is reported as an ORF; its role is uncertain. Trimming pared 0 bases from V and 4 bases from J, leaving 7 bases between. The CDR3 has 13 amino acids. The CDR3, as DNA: TGTGCCAGAAGCTTGGTCCAGTTCTATGGCTACACCTTC. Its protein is CARSLVQFYGYTF.

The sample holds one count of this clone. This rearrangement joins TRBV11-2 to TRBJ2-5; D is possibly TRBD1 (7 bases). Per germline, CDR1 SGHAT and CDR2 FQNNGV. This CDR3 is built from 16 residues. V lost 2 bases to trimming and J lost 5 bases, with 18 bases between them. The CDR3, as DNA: TGTGCCAGCAGCTTATGGCCCCAGGGGGGCGAGGAGACCCAGTACTTC. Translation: CASSLWPQGGEETQYF.

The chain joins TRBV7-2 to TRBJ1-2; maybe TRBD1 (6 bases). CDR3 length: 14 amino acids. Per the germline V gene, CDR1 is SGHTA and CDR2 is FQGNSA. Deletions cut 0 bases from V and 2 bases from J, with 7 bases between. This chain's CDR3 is CASSLAGTNYGYTF. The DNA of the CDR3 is TGTGCCAGCAGCTTAGCGGGGACAAACTATGGCTACACCTTC.

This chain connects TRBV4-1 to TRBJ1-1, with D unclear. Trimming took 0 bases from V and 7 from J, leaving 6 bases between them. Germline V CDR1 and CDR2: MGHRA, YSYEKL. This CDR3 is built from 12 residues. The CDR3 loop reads CASSQDEYEAFF. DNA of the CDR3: TGCGCCAGCAGCCAAGATGAGTATGAAGCTTTCTTT.

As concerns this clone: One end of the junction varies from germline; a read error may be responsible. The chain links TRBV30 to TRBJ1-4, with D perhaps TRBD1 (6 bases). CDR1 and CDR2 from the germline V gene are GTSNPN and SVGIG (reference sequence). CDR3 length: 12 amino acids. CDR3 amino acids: CAWSLIGGGRIF. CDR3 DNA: TGTGCCTGGAGTTTGATAGGGGGTGGCAGGATTTTT. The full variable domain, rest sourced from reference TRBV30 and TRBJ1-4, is SQTIHQWPATLVQPVGSPLSLECTVEGTSNPNLYWYRQAAGRGLQLLFYSVGIGQISSEVPQNLSASRPQDRQFILSSKKLLLSDSGFYLCAWSLIGGGRIFGSGTQLSVL.

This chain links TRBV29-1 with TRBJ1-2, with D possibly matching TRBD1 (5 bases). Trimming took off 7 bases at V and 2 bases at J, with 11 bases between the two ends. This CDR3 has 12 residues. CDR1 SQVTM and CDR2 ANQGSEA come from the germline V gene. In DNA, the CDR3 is TGCAGCGGGTGGACAAGCAACTATGGCTACACCTTC. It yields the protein CSGWTSNYGYTF.

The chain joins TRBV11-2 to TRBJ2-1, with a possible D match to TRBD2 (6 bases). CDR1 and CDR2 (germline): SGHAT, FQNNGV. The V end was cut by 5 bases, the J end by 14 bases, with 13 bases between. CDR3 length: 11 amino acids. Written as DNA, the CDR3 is TGTGCCAGCAGCCGGGACTTGGGAAAGTTCTTC. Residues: CASSRDLGKFF. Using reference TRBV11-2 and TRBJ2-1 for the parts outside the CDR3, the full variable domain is EAGVAQSPRYKIIEKRQSVAFWCNPISGHATLYWYQQILGQGPKLLIQFQNNGVVDDSQLPKDRFSAERLKGVDSTLKIQPAKLEDSAVYLCASSRDLGKFFGPGTRLTVL.

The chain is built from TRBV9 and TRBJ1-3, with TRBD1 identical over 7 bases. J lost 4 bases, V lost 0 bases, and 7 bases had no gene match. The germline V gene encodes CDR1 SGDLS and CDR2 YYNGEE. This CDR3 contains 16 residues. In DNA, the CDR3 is TGTGCCAGCAGCGTAGATCGGCAGGGGGGAGGAAACACCATATATTTT. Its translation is CASSVDRQGGGNTIYF. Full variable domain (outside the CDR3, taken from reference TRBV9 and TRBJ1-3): DSGVTQTPKHLITATGQRVTLRCSPRSGDLSVYWYQQSLDQGLQFLIQYYNGEERAKGNILERFSAQQFPDLHSELNLSSLELGDSALYFCASSVDRQGGGNTIYFGEGSWLTVV.

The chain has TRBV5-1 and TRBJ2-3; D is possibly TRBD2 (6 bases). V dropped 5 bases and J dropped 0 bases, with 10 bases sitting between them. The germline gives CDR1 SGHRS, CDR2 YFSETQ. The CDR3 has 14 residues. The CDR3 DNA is TGCGCCAGCAGAACGGGGACTAGCACAGATACGCAGTATTTT. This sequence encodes CASRTGTSTDTQYF.

The CDR3 DNA reads TGCAGTGCTAGTTCTCCAGATCCGTCTCACGAGCAGTACTTC. As protein: CSASSPDPSHEQYF. The chain joins TRBV20-1 to TRBJ2-7; D gene ambiguous. In germline, CDR1 is DFQATT, CDR2 SNEGSKA (reference sequence). This CDR3 spans 14 amino acids. V lost 3 bases and J lost 5, with 17 bases in between.

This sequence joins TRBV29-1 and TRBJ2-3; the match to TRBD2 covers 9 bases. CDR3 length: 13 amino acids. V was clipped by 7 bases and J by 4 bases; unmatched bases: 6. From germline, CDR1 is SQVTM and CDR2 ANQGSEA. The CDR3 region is CSAGGGGADTQYF. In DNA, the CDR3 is TGCAGCGCGGGCGGCGGGGGGGCAGATACGCAGTATTTT.

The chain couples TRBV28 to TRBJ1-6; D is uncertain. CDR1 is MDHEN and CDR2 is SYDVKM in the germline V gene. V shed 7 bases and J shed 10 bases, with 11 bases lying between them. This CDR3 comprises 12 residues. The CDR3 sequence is CASTHGLSPLHF. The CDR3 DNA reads TGTGCCAGCACGCATGGCCTCTCACCCCTCCACTTT.

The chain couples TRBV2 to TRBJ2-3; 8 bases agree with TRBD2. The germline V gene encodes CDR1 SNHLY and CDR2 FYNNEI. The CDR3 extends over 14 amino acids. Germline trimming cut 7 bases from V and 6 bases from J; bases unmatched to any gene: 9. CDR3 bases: TGTGCCAGCAAAGGTAGTAGCGGGGAGGATACGCAGTATTTT. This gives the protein CASKGSSGEDTQYF.

The CDR3 sequence is CASSFGSYYGYTF. The CDR3 DNA reads TGTGCCAGCAGTTTTGGCAGTTACTATGGCTACACCTTC. The rearrangement joins TRBV28 to TRBJ1-2; no reliable D call. The CDR3 contains 13 residues. Germline V lookup: CDR1 MDHEN, CDR2 SYDVKM. V dropped 3 bases and J dropped 3 bases, with 8 bases sitting between them.

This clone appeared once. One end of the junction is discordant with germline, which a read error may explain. This chain's CDR3 is CACSRRGRPNTEAFF. The CDR3 DNA is TGTGCCTGCAGCAGGCGGGGCCGCCCGAACACTGAAGCTTTCTTT. This rearrangement joins TRBV28 to TRBJ1-1; D is possibly TRBD1 (5 bases). In germline, CDR1 is MDHEN, CDR2 SYDVKM. This CDR3 has 15 residues.

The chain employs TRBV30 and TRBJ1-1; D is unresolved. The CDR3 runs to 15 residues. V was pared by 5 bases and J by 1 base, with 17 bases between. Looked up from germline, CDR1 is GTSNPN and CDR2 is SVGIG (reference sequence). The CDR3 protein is CAWSLAATGNTEAFF. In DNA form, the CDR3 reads TGTGCCTGGTCTTTGGCGGCCACGGGGAACACTGAAGCTTTCTTT.

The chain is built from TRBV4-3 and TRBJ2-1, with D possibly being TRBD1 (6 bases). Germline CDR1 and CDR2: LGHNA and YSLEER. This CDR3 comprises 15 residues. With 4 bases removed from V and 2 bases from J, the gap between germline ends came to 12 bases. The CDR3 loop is CASSPRTEAYNEQFF. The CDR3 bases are TGCGCCAGCAGCCCTCGGACAGAAGCCTACAATGAGCAGTTCTTC.

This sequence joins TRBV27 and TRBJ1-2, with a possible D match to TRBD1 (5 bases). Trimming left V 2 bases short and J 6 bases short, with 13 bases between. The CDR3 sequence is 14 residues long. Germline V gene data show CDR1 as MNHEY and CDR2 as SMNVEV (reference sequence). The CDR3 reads CASSLIAGQDGYTF. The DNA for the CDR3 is TGTGCCAGCAGTTTAATTGCGGGGCAAGATGGCTACACCTTC.